Listed here are 17 T cell receptor beta chains from one sample, sequenced in a study of monozygotic twins with inflammatory bowel disease. With the 5' RACE reads reprocessed, TCRdb shows one record per CDR3 protein and no DNA. Across approximately 210,000 distinct CDR3 sequences, the top ten clones capture roughly 7.1% of the sample. The sample comprised blood. All receptors derive from a human donor with ulcerative colitis or Crohn's disease, or a healthy co-twin of an affected twin (not recorded which).

Here the CDR3 reads CASTPAAGDTQYF. The J gene is TRBJ2-3, the V gene TRBV5-4; TCRdb reports TRBD2, a call that lacks DNA to check it against. This CDR3 region has 13 residues. Germline CDR1 reads SGHNT; CDR2 reads YYREEE (reference sequence).

The V and J genes are TRBV6-1 and TRBJ1-5; checking the TCRdb D call of TRBD1 is not possible without DNA. The germline CDR1 and CDR2 sequences are MNHNS and SASEGT. The CDR3 extends over 15 amino acids. CDR3 in amino acids: CASTPVRGSNQPQHF.

V usage is TRBV5-1 and J usage is TRBJ2-1. Germline values: CDR1 SGHRS, CDR2 YFSETQ. This CDR3 comprises 14 residues. CDR3 region: CASSLVQSYNEQFF.

V and J are TRBV5-5 and TRBJ2-5. Germline-derived CDR1 and CDR2 are SGHKS and YYEKEE (reference sequence). This CDR3 comprises 13 residues. CDR3 region: CASSHGDEETQYF.

The chain uses TRBV12-3 or TRBV12-4 and TRBJ2-5; as DNA is missing, the TRBD2 call by TCRdb cannot be tested. The length of the CDR3 is 18 residues. The CDR3 reads CASSKLPPPSGRGETQYF.

The chain recombines TRBV5-1 with TRBJ2-2; TCRdb's D call of TRBD1 is untestable without DNA. Germline loops: CDR1 SGHRS, CDR2 YFSETQ. This CDR3 has 16 amino acids. This CDR3 is CASSAIGTGVPGELFF.

The CDR3 is CASSLWGADNGELFF. The chain employs TRBV7-2 and TRBJ2-2; TCRdb's D call, TRBD1, is unchecked because there is no DNA. The CDR3 contains 15 residues. CDR1 and CDR2 from the germline V gene are SGHTA and FQGNSA.

The chain couples TRBV29-1 to TRBJ1-2; TCRdb designates TRBD1, a call that cannot be tested without DNA. The germline V gene has CDR1 SQVTM and CDR2 ANQGSEA. CDR3 size: 13 residues. The CDR3 region is CSAGQGDYYGYTF. Based on the CDR3 plus reference TRBV29-1 and TRBJ1-2, the full variable domain is SAVISQKPSRDICQRGTSLTIQCQVDSQVTMMFWYRQQPGQSLTLIATANQGSEATYESGFVIDKFPISRPNLTFSTLTVSNMSPEDSSIYLCSAGQGDYYGYTFGSGTRLTVV.

The chain uses TRBV11-2 and TRBJ2-5; the D gene TCRdb calls, TRBD1, cannot be checked with no DNA. CDR1 is SGHAT, CDR2 FQNNGV, per germline. CDR3 length equals 15 residues. CDR3 in amino acids: CASSPGDRVQETQYF.

The V gene is TRBV10-3, the J gene TRBJ2-3; lacking DNA, the TRBD2 call made by TCRdb goes unchecked. Germline values: CDR1 ENHRY, CDR2 SYGVKD. The CDR3 runs 17 residues. CDR3 residues: CAIKTSGRSVPTDTQYF.

The chain has TRBV5-1 and TRBJ2-7; TCRdb indicates TRBD1, and absent DNA this call remains unverified. The CDR3 length is 12 residues. CDR1 and CDR2 (germline): SGHRS, YFSETQ. The CDR3 reads CASSQGASEQYF.

This sequence joins TRBV28 and TRBJ2-1; TCRdb names TRBD1, which stays unverified in the absence of DNA. Germline V gene sequence: CDR1 MDHEN, CDR2 SYDVKM. The CDR3 is 16 residues long. CDR3 sequence reads: CASSPRGTGRYNEQFF.

The chain combines TRBV3-1 with TRBJ2-5; TCRdb calls TRBD2, which cannot be checked without DNA. From germline, CDR1 is LGHDT and CDR2 YNNKEL (reference sequence). The length of the CDR3 is 17 residues. CDR3 in amino acids: CASSQGEHLMRAWTQYF.

The CDR3 sequence is CASSSQRYNEQFF. V usage is TRBV27 and J usage is TRBJ2-1. The CDR3 runs 13 residues. Germline V gene sequence: CDR1 MNHEY, CDR2 SMNVEV (reference sequence).

The chain couples TRBV7-9 to TRBJ2-3; the TRBD2 assignment by TCRdb is unverifiable without DNA. This CDR3 has 14 amino acids. Germline V gene sequence: CDR1 SEHNR, CDR2 FQNEAQ (reference sequence). CDR3 in amino acids: CASSLGAGPDTQYF.

V is TRBV6-2 or TRBV6-3 and J is TRBJ2-3; TCRdb gives TRBD2 as the D gene, but with no DNA this cannot be confirmed. The CDR3 runs to 18 residues. Germline assignment: CDR1 MNHEY and CDR2 SVGEGT. CDR3 residues: CASAYSKTSGDRADTQYF.

J is TRBJ2-5 and V is TRBV27; absent DNA, TCRdb's TRBD1 call cannot be checked. The CDR3 has 14 amino acids. CDR1 is MNHEY, CDR2 SMNVEV, per germline (reference sequence). This chain's CDR3 is CASSSDRVGETQYF.